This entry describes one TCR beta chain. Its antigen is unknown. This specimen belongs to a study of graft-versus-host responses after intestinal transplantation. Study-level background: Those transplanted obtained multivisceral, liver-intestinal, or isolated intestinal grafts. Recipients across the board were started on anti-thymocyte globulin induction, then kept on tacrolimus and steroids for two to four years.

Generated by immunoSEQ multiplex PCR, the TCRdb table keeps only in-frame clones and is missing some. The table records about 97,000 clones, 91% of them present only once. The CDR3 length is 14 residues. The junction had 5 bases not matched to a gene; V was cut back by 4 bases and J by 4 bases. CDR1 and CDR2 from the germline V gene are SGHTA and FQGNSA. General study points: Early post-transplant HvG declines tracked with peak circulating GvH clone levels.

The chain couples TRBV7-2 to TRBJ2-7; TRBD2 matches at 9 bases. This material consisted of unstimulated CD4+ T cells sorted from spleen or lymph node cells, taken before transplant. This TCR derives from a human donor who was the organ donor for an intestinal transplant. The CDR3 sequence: CASSYSGGQYEQYF. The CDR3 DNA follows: TGTGCCAGCAGCTATAGCGGGGGCCAATACGAGCAGTACTTC. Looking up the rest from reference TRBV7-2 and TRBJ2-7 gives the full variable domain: GAGVSQSPSNKVTEKGKDVELRCDPISGHTALYWYRQSLGQGLEFLIYFQGNSAPDKSGLPSDRFSAERTGGSVSTLTIQRTQQEDSAVYLCASSYSGGQYEQYFGPGTRLTVT.